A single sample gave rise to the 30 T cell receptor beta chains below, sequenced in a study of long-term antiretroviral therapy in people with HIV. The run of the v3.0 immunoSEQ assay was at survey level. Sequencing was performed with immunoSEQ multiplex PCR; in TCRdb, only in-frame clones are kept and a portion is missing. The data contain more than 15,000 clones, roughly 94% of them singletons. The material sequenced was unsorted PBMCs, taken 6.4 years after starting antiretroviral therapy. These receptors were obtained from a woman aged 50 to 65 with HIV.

The CDR3 sequence: CASSDWTSGMQETQYF. Written as DNA, the CDR3 is TGTGCCAGTAGTGATTGGACTAGCGGGATGCAAGAGACCCAGTACTTC. The chain links TRBV19 to TRBJ2-5; 12 bases are shared with TRBD2. The V gene's germline CDR1 is LNHDA and CDR2 SQIVND (reference sequence). The CDR3 sequence is 16 residues long. With V trimmed by 5 bases and J by 2 bases, 6 bases remained unmatched.

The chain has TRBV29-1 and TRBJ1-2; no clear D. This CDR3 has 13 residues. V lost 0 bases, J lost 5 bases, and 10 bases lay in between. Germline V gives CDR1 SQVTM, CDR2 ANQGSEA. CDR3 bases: TGCAGCGTTGAAGACAGGTCGGGGTATGGCTACACCTTC. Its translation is CSVEDRSGYGYTF.

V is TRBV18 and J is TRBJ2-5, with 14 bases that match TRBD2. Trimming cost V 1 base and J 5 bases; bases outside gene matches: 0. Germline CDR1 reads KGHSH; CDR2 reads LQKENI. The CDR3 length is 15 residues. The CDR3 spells CASSPRTSGGETQYF. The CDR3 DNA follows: TGTGCCAGCTCACCACGGACTAGCGGGGGGGAGACCCAGTACTTC.

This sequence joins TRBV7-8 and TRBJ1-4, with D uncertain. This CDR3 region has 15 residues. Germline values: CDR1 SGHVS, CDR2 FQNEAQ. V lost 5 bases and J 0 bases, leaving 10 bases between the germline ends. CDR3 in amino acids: CASSQGSTTNEKLFF. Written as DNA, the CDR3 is TGTGCCAGCAGCCAAGGCTCAACAACTAATGAAAAACTGTTTTTT.

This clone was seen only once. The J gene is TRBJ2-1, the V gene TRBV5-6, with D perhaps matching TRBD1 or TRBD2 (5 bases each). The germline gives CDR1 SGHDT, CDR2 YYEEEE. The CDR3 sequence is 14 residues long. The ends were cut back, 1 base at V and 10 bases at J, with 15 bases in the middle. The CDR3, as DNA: TGTGCCAGCAGCTTGAGGTCATGGGACGGGGAGCAGTTCTTC. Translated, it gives CASSLRSWDGEQFF.

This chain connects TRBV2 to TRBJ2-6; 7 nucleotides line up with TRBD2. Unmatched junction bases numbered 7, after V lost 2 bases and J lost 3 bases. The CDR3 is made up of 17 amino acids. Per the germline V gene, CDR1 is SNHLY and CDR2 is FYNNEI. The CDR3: CASSEWGGSFGANVLTF. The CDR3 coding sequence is TGTGCCAGCAGTGAATGGGGCGGGAGCTTTGGGGCCAACGTCCTGACTTTC.

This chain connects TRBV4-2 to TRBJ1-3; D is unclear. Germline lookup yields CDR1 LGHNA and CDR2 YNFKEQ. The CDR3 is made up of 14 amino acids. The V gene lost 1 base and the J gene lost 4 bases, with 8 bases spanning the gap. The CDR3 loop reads CASSQGTGGNTIYF. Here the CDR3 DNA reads TGTGCCAGCAGCCAAGGCACCGGGGGAAACACCATATATTTT.

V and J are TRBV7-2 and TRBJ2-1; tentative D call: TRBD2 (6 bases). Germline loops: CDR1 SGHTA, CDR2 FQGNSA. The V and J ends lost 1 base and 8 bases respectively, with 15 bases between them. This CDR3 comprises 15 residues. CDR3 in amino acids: CASSLEGREPDEQFF. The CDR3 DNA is TGTGCCAGCAGCTTAGAGGGGCGGGAACCGGATGAGCAGTTCTTC.

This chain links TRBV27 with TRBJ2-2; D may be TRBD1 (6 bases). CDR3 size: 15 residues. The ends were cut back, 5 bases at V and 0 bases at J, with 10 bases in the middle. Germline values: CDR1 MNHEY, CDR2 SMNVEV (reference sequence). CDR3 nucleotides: TGTGCCAGCAGTCCGAGGACAGCGAACACCGGGGAGCTGTTTTTT. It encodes CASSPRTANTGELFF.

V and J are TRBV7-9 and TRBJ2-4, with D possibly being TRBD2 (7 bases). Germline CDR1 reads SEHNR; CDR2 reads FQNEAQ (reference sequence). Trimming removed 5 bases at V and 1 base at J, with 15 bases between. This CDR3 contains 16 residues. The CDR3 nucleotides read TGTGCCAGCAGCGACGGAGGGGGAGGGGCCAAAAACATTCAGTACTTC. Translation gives CASSDGGGGAKNIQYF.

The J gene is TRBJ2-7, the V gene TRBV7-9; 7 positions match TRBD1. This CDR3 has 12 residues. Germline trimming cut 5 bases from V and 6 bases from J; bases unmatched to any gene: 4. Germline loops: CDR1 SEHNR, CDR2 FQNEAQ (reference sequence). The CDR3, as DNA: TGTGCCAGCAGCCCACAGGGGATCGAGCAGTACTTC. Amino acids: CASSPQGIEQYF.

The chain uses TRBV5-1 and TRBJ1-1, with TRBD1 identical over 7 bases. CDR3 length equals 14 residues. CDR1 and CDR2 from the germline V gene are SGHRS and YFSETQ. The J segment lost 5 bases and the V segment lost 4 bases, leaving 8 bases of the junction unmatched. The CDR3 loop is CASSPNPGGTEAFF. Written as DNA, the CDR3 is TGCGCCAGCAGCCCGAACCCAGGGGGGACTGAAGCTTTCTTT.

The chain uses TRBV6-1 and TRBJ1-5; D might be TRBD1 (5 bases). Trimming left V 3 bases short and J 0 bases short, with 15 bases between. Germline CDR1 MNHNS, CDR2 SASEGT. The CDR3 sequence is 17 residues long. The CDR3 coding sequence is TGTGCCAGCAGTGACGCCTGGGGCAGCGTTAGCAATCAGCCCCAGCATTTT. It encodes CASSDAWGSVSNQPQHF.

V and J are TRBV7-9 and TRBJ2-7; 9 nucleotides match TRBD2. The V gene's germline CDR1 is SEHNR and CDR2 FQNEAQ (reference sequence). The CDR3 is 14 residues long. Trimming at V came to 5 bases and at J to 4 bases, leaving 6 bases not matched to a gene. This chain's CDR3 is CASSGSGSAYEQYF. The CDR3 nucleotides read TGTGCCAGCAGCGGTAGCGGGAGTGCGTACGAGCAGTACTTC.

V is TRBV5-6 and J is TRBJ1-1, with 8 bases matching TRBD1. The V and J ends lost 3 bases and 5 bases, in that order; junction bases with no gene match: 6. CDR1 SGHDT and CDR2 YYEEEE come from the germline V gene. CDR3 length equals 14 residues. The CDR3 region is CASSWTGSWTEAFF. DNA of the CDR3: TGTGCCAGCAGCTGGACAGGGTCATGGACTGAAGCTTTCTTT. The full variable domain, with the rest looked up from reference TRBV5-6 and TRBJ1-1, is DAGVTQSPTHLIKTRGQQVTLRCSPKSGHDTVSWYQQALGQGPQFIFQYYEEEERQRGNFPDRFSGHQFPNYSSELNVNALLLGDSALYLCASSWTGSWTEAFFGQGTRLTVV.

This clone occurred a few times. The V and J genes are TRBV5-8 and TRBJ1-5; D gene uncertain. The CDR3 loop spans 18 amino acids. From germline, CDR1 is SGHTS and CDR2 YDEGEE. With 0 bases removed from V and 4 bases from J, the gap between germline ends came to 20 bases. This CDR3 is CASSLDRGKGVTNQPQHF. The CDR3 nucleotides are TGTGCCAGCAGCTTGGATCGCGGGAAAGGAGTAACAAATCAGCCCCAGCATTTT. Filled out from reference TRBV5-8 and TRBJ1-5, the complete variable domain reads EAGVTQSPTHLIKTRGQQATLRCSPISGHTSVYWYQQALGLGLQFLLWYDEGEERNRGNFPPRFSGRQFPNYSSELNVNALELEDSALYLCASSLDRGKGVTNQPQHFGDGTRLSIL.

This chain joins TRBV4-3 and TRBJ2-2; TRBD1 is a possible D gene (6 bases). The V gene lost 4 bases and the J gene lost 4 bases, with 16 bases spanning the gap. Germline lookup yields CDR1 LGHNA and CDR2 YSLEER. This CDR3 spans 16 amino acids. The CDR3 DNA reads TGCGCCAGCAGCCGGGACATAGAAGGAGCCACCGGGGAGCTGTTTTTT. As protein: CASSRDIEGATGELFF.

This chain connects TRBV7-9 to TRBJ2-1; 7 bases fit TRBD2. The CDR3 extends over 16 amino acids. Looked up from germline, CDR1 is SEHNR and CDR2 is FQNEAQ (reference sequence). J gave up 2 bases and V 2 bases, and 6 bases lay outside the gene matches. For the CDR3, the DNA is TGTGCCAGCAGCTTAAAGGGCGGGAGTCCCTACAATGAGCAGTTCTTC. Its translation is CASSLKGGSPYNEQFF.

The CDR3 bases are TGTGCCAGCAGTCGGGGCAATAACTACGGCTACGAGCAGTACTTC. Residues: CASSRGNNYGYEQYF. The chain employs TRBV6-5 and TRBJ2-7; D possibly uses TRBD1 or TRBD2 (5 bases each). Germline lookup yields CDR1 MNHEY and CDR2 SVGAGI. The CDR3 length is 15 residues. V was cut by 5 bases and J by 3 bases, with 17 bases left in between.

In DNA form, the CDR3 reads TGTGCCAGCAGCTTAGGGGAAAGTACGCAGTATTTT. It yields the protein CASSLGESTQYF. The chain combines TRBV7-2 with TRBJ2-3; no clear D gene. The CDR3 spans 12 residues. V was clipped by 1 base and J by 8 bases, with 7 bases between them. Germline CDR1 reads SGHTA; CDR2 reads FQGNSA.

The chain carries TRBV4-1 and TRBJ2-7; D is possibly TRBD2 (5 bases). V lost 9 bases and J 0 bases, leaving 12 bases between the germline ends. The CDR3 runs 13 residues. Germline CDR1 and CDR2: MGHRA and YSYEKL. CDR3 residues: CARTSGLSYEQYF. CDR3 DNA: TGCGCCAGAACAAGCGGTCTCTCCTACGAGCAGTACTTC.

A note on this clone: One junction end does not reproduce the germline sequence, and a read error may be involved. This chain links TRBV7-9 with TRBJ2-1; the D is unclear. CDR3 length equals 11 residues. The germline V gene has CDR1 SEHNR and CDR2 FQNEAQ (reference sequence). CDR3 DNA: TGTGCCAGCAGCTTAGATCCCGGTAAGGTCTTC. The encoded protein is CASSLDPGKVF.

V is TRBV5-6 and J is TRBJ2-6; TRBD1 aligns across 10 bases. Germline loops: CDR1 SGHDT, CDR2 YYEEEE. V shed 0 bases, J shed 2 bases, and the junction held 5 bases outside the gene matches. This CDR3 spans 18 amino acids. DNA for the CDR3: TGTGCCAGCAGCTTGGAAGGGACAGGGGTAGCTGGGGCCAACGTCCTGACTTTC. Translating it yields CASSLEGTGVAGANVLTF.

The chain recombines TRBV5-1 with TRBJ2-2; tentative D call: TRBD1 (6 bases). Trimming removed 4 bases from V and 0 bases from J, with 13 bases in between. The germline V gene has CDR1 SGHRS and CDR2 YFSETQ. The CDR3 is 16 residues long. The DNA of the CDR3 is TGCGCCAGCAGCCCGACCGGGACAACGAACACCGGGGAGCTGTTTTTT. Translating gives CASSPTGTTNTGELFF.

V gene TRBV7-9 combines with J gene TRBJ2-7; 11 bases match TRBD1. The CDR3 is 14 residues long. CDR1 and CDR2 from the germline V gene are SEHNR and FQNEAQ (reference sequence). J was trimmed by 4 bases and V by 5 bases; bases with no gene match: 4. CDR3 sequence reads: CASSDGTGGYEQYF. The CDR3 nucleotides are TGTGCCAGCAGCGACGGGACAGGGGGATACGAGCAGTACTTC.

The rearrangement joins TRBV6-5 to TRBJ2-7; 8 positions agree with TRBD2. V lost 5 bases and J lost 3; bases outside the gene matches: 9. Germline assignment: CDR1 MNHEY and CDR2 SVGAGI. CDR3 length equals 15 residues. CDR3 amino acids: CASSRKLAVGYEQYF. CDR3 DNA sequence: TGTGCCAGCAGTAGAAAACTAGCGGTGGGCTACGAGCAGTACTTC.

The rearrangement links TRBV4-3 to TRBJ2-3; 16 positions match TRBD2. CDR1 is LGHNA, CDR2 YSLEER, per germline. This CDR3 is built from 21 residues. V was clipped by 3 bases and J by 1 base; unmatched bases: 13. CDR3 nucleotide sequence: TGCGCCAGCAGCCAGTTCAAACCGGGACTAGCGGGAGGGCCGCGCACAGATACGCAGTATTTT. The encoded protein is CASSQFKPGLAGGPRTDTQYF.

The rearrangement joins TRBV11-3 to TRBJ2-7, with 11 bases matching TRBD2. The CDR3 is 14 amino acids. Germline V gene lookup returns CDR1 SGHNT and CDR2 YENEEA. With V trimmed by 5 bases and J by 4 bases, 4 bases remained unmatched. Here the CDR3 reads CASSLSGRGYEQYF. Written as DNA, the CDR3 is TGTGCCAGCAGCCTTAGCGGGAGGGGTTACGAGCAGTACTTC.

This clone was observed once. This chain's CDR3 is CASSYTETSGSYEQYF. CDR3 DNA sequence: TGTGCCAGCAGTTACACCGAGACTAGCGGGAGTTACGAGCAGTACTTC. The chain has TRBV6-5 and TRBJ2-7, with 12 bases lining up with TRBD2. Germline lookup yields CDR1 MNHEY and CDR2 SVGAGI. With 2 bases clipped from V and 4 bases from J, the junction kept 6 bases outside the gene matches. This CDR3 contains 16 residues.

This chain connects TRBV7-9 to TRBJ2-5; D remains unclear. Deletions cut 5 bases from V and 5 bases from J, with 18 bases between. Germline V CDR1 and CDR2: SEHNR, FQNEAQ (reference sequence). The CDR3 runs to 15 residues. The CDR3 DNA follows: TGTGCCAGCAGCCCTAGATCCCAATCAACTGAGACCCAGTACTTC. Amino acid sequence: CASSPRSQSTETQYF.